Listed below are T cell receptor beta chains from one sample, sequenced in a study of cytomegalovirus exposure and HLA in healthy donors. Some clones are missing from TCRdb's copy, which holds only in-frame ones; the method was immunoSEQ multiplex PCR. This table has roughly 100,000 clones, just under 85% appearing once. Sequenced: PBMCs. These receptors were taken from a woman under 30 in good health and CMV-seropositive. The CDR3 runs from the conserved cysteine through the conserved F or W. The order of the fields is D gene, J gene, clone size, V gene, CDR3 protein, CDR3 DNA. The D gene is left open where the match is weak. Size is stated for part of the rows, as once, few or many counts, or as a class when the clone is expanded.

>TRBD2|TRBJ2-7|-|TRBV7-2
CASSLGYPGTRAYEQYF
TGTGCCAGCAGCTTAGGATACCCCGGGACTAGAGCCTACGAGCAGTACTTC
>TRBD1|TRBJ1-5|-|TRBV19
CASSGTGGVGNQPQHF
TGTGCCAGTAGTGGGACAGGGGGTGTTGGCAATCAGCCCCAGCATTTT
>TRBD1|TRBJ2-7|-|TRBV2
CASGGQGAYEQYF
TGTGCCAGCGGGGGACAGGGGGCTTACGAGCAGTACTTC
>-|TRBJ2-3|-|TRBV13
CASSRSRGQYF
TGTGCCAGCAGCAGAAGCAGGGGGCAGTATTTT
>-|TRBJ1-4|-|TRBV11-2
CASSWGLEPNEKLFF
TGTGCCAGCAGCTGGGGACTTGAGCCTAATGAAAAACTGTTTTTT
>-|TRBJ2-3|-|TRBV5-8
CASSLAGESTDTQYF
TGTGCCAGCAGCTTGGCAGGGGAAAGCACAGATACGCAGTATTTT
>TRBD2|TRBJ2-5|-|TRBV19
CASSIGPPLGTSANQETQYF
TGTGCCAGTAGTATAGGGCCCCCCCTCGGGACTAGCGCCAACCAAGAGACCCAGTACTTC
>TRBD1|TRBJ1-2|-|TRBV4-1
CASSHTIWDRINYGYTF
TGCGCCAGCAGCCATACGATCTGGGACAGGATTAACTATGGCTACACCTTC
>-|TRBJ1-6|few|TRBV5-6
CASSLRGFDSPLHF
TGTGCCAGCAGTCTTAGGGGTTTCGATTCACCCCTCCACTTT
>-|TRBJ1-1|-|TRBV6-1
CASSGPRGLNTEAFF
TGTGCCAGCAGTGGCCCCAGGGGCCTGAACACTGAAGCTTTCTTT
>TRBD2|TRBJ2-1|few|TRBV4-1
CASRPSGAYNEQFF
TGCGCCAGCAGACCCAGCGGGGCCTACAATGAGCAGTTCTTC
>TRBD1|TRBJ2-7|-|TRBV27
CASKETGAYEQYF
TGTGCCAGCAAAGAGACAGGGGCCTACGAGCAGTACTTC
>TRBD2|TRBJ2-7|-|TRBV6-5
CASSYLIAGVGEQYF
TGTGCCAGCAGTTACTTAATAGCGGGAGTAGGGGAGCAGTACTTC
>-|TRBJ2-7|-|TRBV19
CASSGDSSYEQYF
TGTGCCAGTAGTGGGGACTCATCCTACGAGCAGTACTTC
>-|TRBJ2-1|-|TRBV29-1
CSVREDGRIEQFF
TGCAGCGTGAGGGAGGACGGGCGCATTGAGCAGTTCTTC
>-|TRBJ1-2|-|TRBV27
CASSWQGSYGYTF
TGTGCCAGCAGTTGGCAGGGGTCATATGGCTACACCTTC
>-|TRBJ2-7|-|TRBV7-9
CSSSFELGGSYEQYF
TGTTCCAGCAGCTTTGAATTAGGGGGATCCTACGAGCAGTACTTC
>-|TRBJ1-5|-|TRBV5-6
CASSLERNSNQPQHF
TGTGCCAGCAGCTTGGAGCGGAATAGCAATCAGCCCCAGCATTTT
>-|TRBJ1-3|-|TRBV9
CASSVAPGDGNTIYF
TGTGCCAGCAGCGTAGCTCCAGGGGACGGAAACACCATATATTTT
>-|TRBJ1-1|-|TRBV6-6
CASTQTQAAFF
TGTGCCAGCACCCAGACCCAGGCGGCTTTCTTT
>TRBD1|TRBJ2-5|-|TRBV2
CASSGTGRETQYF
TGTGCCAGCAGTGGGACAGGGAGGGAGACCCAGTACTTC
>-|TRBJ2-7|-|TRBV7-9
CASSLAGGYEQYF
TGTGCCAGCAGCTTAGCGGGAGGTTACGAGCAGTACTTC
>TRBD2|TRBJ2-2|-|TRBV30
CYGTSGRANTGELFF
TGTTACGGGACTAGCGGGAGGGCAAACACCGGGGAGCTGTTTTTT
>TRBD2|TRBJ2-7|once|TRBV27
CASSFREGLEQYF
TGTGCCAGCAGTTTTAGGGAGGGGCTCGAGCAGTACTTC
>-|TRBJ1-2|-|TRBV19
CASSLWGRGYGYTF
TGTGCCAGTAGTTTGTGGGGGCGCGGCTATGGCTACACCTTC
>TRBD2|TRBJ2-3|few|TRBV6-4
CASSSGGDADTQYF
TGTGCCAGCAGTAGCGGGGGGGATGCAGATACGCAGTATTTT
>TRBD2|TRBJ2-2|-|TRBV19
CASLRGRGLSTGELFF
TGTGCCAGTCTTCGAGGGAGGGGACTGAGCACCGGGGAGCTGTTTTTT
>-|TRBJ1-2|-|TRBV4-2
CASSQGAGQVYGYTF
TGTGCCAGCAGCCAAGGGGCAGGCCAAGTCTATGGCTACACCTTC
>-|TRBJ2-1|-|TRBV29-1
CSASPGAGGTDEQFF
TGCAGCGCCAGCCCCGGGGCTGGGGGGACCGATGAGCAGTTCTTC
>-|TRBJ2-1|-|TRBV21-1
CASTSGGWGEQFF
TGTGCCAGCACAAGCGGGGGGTGGGGTGAGCAGTTCTTC
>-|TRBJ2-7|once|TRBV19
CASSIGTTYEQYF
TGTGCCAGTAGTATAGGGACTACCTACGAGCAGTACTTC
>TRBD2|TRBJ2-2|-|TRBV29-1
CSVWTSGPRSTGELFF
TGCAGCGTTTGGACTAGCGGGCCTCGAAGCACCGGGGAGCTGTTTTTT
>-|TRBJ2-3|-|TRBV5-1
CASSSRLDPDTDTQYF
TGCGCCAGCAGCTCAAGACTAGATCCCGACACAGATACGCAGTATTTT
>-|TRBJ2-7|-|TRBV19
CASSIGGGSYEQYF
TGTGCCAGTAGTATTGGGGGAGGATCATACGAGCAGTACTTC
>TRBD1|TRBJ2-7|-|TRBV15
CATSRVYSSGTGSYEQYF
TGTGCCACCAGCAGGGTTTATTCTTCCGGGACAGGGTCCTACGAGCAGTACTTC
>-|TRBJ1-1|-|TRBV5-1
CASSFSSAGNTEAFF
TGCGCCAGCAGCTTTTCCTCTGCGGGGAACACTGAAGCTTTCTTT
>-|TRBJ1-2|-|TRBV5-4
CASRKQGGYGYTF
TGTGCCAGCAGAAAGCAGGGTGGCTATGGCTACACCTTC
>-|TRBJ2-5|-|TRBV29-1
CSVEGATPPGGLGETQYF
TGCAGCGTTGAGGGGGCGACTCCTCCTGGGGGATTGGGGGAGACCCAGTACTTC
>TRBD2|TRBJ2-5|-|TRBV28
CASRGTSVLTQYF
TGTGCCAGCAGGGGGACTAGCGTACTGACCCAGTACTTC
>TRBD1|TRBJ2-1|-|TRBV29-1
CSVGDRGYNEQFF
TGCAGCGTGGGGGACAGGGGGTACAATGAGCAGTTCTTC